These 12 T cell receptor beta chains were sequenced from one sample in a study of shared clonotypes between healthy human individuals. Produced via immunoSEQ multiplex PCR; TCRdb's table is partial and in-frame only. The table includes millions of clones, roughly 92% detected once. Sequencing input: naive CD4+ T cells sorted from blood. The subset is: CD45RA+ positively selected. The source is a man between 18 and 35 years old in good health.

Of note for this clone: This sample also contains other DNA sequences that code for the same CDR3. The CDR3 nucleotides are TGCGCCAGCAGCTTGGCGGCTAGCGGGAGTACAGATACGCAGTATTTT. This encodes CASSLAASGSTDTQYF. The chain carries TRBV5-1 and TRBJ2-3; 10 bases are a match to TRBD2. V shed 0 bases, J shed 3 bases, and the junction held 4 bases outside the gene matches. The germline gives CDR1 SGHRS, CDR2 YFSETQ. The CDR3 totals 16 residues.

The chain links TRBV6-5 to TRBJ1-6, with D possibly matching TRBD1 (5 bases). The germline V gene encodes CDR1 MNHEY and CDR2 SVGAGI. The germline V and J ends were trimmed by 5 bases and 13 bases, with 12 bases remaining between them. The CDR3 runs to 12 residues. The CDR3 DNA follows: TGTGCCAGCAGTAGGCCCCGGGACCCCCTCCACTTT. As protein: CASSRPRDPLHF.

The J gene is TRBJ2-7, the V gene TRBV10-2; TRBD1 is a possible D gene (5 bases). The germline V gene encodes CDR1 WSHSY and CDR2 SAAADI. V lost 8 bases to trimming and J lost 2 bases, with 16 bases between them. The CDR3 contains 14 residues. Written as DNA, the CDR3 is TGCGCCAGCGCACAAGGGCAGGGCCCCTACGAGCAGTACTTC. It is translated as CASAQGQGPYEQYF.

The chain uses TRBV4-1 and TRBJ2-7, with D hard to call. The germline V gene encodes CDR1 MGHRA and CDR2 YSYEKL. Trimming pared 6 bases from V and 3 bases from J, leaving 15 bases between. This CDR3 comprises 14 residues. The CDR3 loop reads CASSPRADRYEQYF. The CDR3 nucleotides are TGCGCCAGCAGTCCCCGGGCAGACCGCTACGAGCAGTACTTC.

The CDR3 is CASFGRGAGTEAFF. CDR3 DNA: TGTGCCAGCTTCGGGAGGGGCGCCGGCACTGAAGCTTTCTTT. The rearrangement uses TRBV7-8 and TRBJ1-1; D is possibly TRBD1 (5 bases). The CDR3 extends over 14 amino acids. Germline V gene data show CDR1 as SGHVS and CDR2 as FQNEAQ. V was pared by 8 bases and J by 4 bases, with 17 bases between.

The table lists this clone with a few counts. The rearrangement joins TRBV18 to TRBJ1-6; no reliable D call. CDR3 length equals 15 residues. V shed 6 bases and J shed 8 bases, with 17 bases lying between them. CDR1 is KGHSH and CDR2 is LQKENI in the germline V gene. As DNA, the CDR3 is TGTGCCAGCTCCCATTTGACGGACGGAGATTCACCCCTCCACTTT. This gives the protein CASSHLTDGDSPLHF.

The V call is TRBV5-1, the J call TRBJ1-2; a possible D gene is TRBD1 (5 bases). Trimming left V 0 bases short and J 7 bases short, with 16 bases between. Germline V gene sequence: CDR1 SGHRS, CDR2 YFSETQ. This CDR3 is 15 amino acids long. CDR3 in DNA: TGCGCCAGCAGCTTGGAAAATCCAAGCCAGGGTGGCTACACCTTC. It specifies CASSLENPSQGGYTF.

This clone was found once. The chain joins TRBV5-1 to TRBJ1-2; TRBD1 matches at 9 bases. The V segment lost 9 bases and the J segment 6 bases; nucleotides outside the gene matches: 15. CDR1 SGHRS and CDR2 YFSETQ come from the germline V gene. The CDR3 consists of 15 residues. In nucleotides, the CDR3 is TGCGCCACCCCCGGGACAGGGCCACTTTTCGATGGCTACACCTTC. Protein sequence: CATPGTGPLFDGYTF.

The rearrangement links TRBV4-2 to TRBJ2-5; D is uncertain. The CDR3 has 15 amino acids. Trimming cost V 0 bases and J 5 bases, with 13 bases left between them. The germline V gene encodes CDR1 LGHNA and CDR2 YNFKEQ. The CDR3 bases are TGTGCCAGCAGCCAAGATCGTATGGTAGGGGAGACCCAGTACTTC. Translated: CASSQDRMVGETQYF.

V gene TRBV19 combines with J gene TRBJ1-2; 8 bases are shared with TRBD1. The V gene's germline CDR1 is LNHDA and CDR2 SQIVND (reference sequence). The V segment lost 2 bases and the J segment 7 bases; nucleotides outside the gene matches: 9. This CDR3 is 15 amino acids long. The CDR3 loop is CASSITQGAVGGYTF. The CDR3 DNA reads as TGTGCCAGTAGTATAACGCAGGGGGCGGTCGGTGGCTACACCTTC.

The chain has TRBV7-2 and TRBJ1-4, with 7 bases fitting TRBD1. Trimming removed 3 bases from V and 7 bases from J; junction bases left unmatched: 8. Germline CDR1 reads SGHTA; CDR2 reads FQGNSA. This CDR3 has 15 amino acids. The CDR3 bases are TGTGCCAGCAGCTTGGGAGACAGGGTGGCTGAAAAACTGTTTTTT. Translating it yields CASSLGDRVAEKLFF.

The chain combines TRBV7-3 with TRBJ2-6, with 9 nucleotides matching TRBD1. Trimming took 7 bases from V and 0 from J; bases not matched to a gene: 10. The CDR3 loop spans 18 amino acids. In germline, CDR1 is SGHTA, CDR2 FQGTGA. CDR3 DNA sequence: TGTGCCAGCACCAGGCCGGGACAGGGCCTCTCTGGGGCCAACGTCCTGACTTTC. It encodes CASTRPGQGLSGANVLTF.